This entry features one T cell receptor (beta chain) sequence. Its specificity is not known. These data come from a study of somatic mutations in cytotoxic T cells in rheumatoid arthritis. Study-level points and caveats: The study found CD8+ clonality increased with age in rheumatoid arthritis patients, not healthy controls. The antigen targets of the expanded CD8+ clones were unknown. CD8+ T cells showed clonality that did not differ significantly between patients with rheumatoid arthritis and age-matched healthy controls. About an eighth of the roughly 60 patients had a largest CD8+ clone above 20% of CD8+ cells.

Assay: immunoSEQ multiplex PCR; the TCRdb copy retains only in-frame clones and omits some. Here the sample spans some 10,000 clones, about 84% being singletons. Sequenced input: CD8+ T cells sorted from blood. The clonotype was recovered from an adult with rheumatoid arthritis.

DNA for the CDR3: TGTGCCAGCAGTGAAGCCGGGGAGATCGGGGAGCTGTTTTTT. Its protein is CASSEAGEIGELFF. The chain employs TRBV6-1 and TRBJ2-2, with D perhaps matching TRBD2 (5 bases). This CDR3 has 14 residues. V lost 0 bases, J lost 7 bases, and 9 bases lay in between. Per germline, CDR1 MNHNS and CDR2 SASEGT.